This TCR beta chain was found in a study of blood T cell repertoires in COVID-19. The V gene's germline CDR1 is MNHEY and CDR2 SMNVEV (reference sequence). The V end lost 8 bases, the J end lost 7 bases, and 17 bases lay between the germline ends. This CDR3 region has 13 residues. The study recruited people aged 18 to 89 years across 20 to 30 US areas. Recovered status applied to Cohort 3 donors who had two consecutive negative PCRs. It also applied to those with clearance or with symptom resolution. The repertoire was sequenced with immunoSEQ multiplex PCR; TCRdb's copy has only in-frame clones and lacks some. The sample lists approximately 500,000 clones, around 89% occurring once.

Input material: PBMCs or T cells enriched from blood (not recorded which). V usage is TRBV27 and J usage is TRBJ2-5, with a possible D match to TRBD1 (5 bases). The TCR comes from a woman aged 40 to 55 who had recovered from COVID-19. The CDR3 DNA reads TGTGCCAGCGGACATACCGGATTGTGGACCCAGTACTTC. It translates to CASGHTGLWTQYF.